The rows below give T cell receptor beta chains drawn from one sample of a study of shared clonotypes between healthy human individuals. Using immunoSEQ multiplex PCR, the repertoire was profiled, and TCRdb retains in-frame clones only, with some absent. In the table there are about 2.4 million clones, 93% of which are singletons. Sequenced sample: naive CD4+ T cells from PBMCs. Source of these receptors: a man between 18 and 35 years old in good health. Some clones in this sample may be carry-over from other donors' samples. Both conserved end residues are part of each CDR3. D genes are given only for firm matches. Expanded clones get a size class; other rows say once, few or many, or leave the size out.

CDR3 length,V gene,D gene,J gene,clone size,CDR3 DNA,CDR3 protein
15,TRBV4-3,.,TRBJ1-2,once,TGCGCCAGCAGCCAAACGAGCCTAGGCAGCTATGGCTACACCTTC,CASSQTSLGSYGYTF
16,TRBV4-3,.,TRBJ1-3,.,TGCGCCAGCAGCCAAGATGGGGCCAGGGCTGGAAACACCATATATTTT,CASSQDGARAGNTIYF
15,TRBV5-1,.,TRBJ2-1,.,TGCGCCAGCAGCTTGGTGGCGGGATCCTACAATGAGCAGTTCTTC,CASSLVAGSYNEQFF
15,TRBV27,TRBD1,TRBJ2-5,.,TGTGCCAGCAGTCCCTTCGGACAGGAGGAAGAGACCCAGTACTTC,CASSPFGQEEETQYF
15,TRBV6-1,TRBD1,TRBJ1-2,.,TGTGCCACCACAAGGGCGGGACAGGGTGCTTATGGCTACACCTTC,CATTRAGQGAYGYTF
15,TRBV19,.,TRBJ1-4,.,TGTGCCAGTAGTACGTCAGGAGACCCTAATGAAAAACTGTTTTTT,CASSTSGDPNEKLFF
13,TRBV9,.,TRBJ2-3,few,TGTGCCAGCAGCGTAGTGGGGGCAGATACGCAGTATTTT,CASSVVGADTQYF
15,TRBV4-3,.,TRBJ1-1,once,TGCGCCAGCAGCCGAAGGGGGGACCGGGAAGGATTAACTTTCTTT,CASSRRGDREGLTFF
15,TRBV2,.,TRBJ1-5,.,TGTGCCAGCAGGGGGGAGCCACCGAGCAATCAGCCCCAGCATTTT,CASRGEPPSNQPQHF
15,TRBV4-3,TRBD1,TRBJ1-3,.,TGCGCCAGCAGCCAAGACCGGGACAGGGGAAACACCATATATTTT,CASSQDRDRGNTIYF
15,TRBV27,.,TRBJ2-7,.,TGTGCCAGCAGGACCGACCGGGACAACTCCTACGAGCAGTACTTC,CASRTDRDNSYEQYF
16,TRBV5-4,.,TRBJ2-1,.,TGTGCCAGCAGCTCGAGCCAGGAGACCTCCTACAATGAGCAGTTCTTC,CASSSSQETSYNEQFF
13,TRBV11-2,.,TRBJ1-4,.,TGTGCCAGCAGCTTAGTCGAAACTGAAAAACTGTTTTTT,CASSLVETEKLFF
13,TRBV7-3,.,TRBJ2-3,.,TGTGCCAGCAGCTTAACCCTAGGAGATACGCAGTATTTT,CASSLTLGDTQYF
14,TRBV28,TRBD2,TRBJ2-2,.,TGTGCCAGCCGAACTAGCGGGAGTCGTAGGGAGCTGTTTTTT,CASRTSGSRRELFF
11,TRBV5-4,.,TRBJ2-3,once,TGTGCCTGGATTACCACAGATACGCAGTATTTT,CAWITTDTQYF